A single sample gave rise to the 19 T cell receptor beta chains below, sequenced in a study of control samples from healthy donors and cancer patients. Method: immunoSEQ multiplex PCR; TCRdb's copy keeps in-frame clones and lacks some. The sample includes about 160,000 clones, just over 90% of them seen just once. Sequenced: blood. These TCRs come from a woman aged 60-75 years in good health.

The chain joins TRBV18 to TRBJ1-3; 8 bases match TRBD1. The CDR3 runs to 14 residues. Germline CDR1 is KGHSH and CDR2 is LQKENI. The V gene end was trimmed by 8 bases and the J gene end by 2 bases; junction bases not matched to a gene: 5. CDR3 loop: CASTGTGAGNTIYF. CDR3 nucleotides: TGTGCCAGCACCGGGACAGGTGCTGGAAACACCATATATTTT.

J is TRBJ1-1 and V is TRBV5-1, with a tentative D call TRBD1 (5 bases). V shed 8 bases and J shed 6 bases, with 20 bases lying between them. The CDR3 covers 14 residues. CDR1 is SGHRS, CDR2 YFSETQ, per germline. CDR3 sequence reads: CASGLGTGWSEAFF. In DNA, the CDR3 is TGCGCCAGTGGGCTGGGGACCGGGTGGTCTGAAGCTTTCTTT.

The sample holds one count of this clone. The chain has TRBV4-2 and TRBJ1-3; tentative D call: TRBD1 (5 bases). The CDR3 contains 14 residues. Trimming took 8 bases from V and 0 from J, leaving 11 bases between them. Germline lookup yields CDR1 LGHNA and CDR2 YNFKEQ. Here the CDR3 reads CASGGTFSGNTIYF. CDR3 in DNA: TGTGCCAGCGGGGGGACTTTCTCTGGAAACACCATATATTTT.

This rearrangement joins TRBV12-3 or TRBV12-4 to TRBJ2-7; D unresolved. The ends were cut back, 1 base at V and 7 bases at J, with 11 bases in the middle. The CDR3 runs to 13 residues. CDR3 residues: CASSLDAPREQYF. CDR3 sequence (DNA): TGTGCCAGCAGTTTAGATGCACCGAGGGAGCAGTACTTC.

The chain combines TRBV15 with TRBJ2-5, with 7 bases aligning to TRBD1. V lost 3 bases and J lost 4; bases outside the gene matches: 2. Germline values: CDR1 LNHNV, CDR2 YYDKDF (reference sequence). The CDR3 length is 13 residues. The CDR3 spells CATSRGQIETQYF. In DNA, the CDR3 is TGTGCCACCAGCAGGGGACAGATAGAGACCCAGTACTTC.

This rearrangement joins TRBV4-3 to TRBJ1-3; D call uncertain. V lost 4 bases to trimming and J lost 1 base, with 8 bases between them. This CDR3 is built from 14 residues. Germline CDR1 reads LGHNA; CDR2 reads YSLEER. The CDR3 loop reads CASSPNGSGNTIYF. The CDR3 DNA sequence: TGCGCCAGCAGCCCGAACGGTTCTGGAAACACCATATATTTT.

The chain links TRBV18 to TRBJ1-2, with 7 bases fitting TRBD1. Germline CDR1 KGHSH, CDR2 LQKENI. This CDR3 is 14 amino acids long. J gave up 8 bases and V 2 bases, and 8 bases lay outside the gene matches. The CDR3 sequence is CASSPGDREGGYTF. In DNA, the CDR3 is TGTGCCAGCTCACCAGGAGACAGGGAGGGAGGCTACACCTTC.

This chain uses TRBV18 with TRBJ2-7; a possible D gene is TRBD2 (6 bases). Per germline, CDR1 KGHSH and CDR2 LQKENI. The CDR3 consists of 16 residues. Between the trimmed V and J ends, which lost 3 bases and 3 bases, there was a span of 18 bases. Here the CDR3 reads CASSPLGRGSFYEQYF. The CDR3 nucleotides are TGTGCCAGCTCACCTCTTGGGCGGGGCTCTTTCTACGAGCAGTACTTC.

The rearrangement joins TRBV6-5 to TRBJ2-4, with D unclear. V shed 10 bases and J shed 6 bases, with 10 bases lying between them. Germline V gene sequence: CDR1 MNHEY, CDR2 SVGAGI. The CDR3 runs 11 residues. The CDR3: CATRIGNIQYF. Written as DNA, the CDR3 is TGTGCCACGAGAATAGGAAACATTCAGTACTTC.

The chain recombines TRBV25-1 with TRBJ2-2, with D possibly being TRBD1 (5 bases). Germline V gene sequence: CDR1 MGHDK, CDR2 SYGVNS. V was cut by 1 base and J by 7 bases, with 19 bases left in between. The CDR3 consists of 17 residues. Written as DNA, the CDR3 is TGTGCCAGCAGTGAATTGAATGGGGTTGCAGGGCGCGGGGAGCTGTTTTTT. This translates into CASSELNGVAGRGELFF.

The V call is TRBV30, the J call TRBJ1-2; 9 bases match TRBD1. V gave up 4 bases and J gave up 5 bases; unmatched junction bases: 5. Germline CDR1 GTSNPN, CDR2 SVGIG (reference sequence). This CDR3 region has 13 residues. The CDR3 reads CAWTPGTGYGYTF. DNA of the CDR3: TGTGCCTGGACTCCCGGGACAGGGTATGGCTACACCTTC. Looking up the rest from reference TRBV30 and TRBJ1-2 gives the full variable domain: SQTIHQWPATLVQPVGSPLSLECTVEGTSNPNLYWYRQAAGRGLQLLFYSVGIGQISSEVPQNLSASRPQDRQFILSSKKLLLSDSGFYLCAWTPGTGYGYTFGSGTRLTVV.

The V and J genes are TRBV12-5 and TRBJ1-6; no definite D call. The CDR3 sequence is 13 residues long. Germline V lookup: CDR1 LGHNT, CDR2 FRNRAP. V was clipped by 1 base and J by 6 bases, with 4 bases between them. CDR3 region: CASGLETNSPLHF. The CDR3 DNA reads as TGTGCTAGTGGTTTGGAAACTAATTCACCCCTCCACTTT. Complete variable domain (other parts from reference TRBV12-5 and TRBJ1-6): DARVTQTPRHKVTEMGQEVTMRCQPILGHNTVFWYRQTMMQGLELLAYFRNRAPLDDSGMPKDRFSAEMPDATLATLKIQPSEPRDSAVYFCASGLETNSPLHFGNGTRLTVT.

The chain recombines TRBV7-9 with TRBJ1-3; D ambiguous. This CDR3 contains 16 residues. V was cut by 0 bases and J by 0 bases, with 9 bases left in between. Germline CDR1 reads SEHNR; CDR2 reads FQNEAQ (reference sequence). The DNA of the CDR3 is TGTGCCAGCAGCTTAGCTGCGGCAAACTCTGGAAACACCATATATTTT. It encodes CASSLAAANSGNTIYF. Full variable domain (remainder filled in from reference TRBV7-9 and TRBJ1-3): DTGVSQNPRHKITKRGQNVTFRCDPISEHNRLYWYRQTLGQGPEFLTYFQNEAQLEKSRLLSDRFSAERPKGSFSTLEIQRTEQGDSAMYLCASSLAAANSGNTIYFGEGSWLTVV.

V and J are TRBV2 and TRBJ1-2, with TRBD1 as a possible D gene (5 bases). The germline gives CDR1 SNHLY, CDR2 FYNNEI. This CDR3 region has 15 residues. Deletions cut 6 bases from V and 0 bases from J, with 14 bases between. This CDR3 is CASRGVTGPNYGYTF. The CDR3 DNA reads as TGTGCCAGCAGGGGGGTGACGGGTCCTAACTATGGCTACACCTTC.

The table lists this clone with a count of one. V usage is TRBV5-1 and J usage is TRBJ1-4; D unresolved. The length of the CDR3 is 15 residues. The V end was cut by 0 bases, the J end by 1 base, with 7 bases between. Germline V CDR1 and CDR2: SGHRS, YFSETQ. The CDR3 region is CASSLGTLTNEKLFF. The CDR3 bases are TGCGCCAGCAGCTTGGGAACCTTAACTAATGAAAAACTGTTTTTT.

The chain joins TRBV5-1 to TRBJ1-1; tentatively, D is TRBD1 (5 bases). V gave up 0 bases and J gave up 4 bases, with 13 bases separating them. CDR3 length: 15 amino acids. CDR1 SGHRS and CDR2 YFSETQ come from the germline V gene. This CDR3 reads CASSLVASRGTEAFF. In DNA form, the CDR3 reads TGCGCCAGCAGCTTGGTGGCGTCGAGGGGCACTGAAGCTTTCTTT.

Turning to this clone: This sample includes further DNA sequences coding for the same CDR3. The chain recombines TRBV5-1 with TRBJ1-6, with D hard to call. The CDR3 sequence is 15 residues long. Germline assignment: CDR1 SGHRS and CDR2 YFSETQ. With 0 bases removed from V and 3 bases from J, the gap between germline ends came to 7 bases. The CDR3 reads CASSLEGSYNSPLHF. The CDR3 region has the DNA TGCGCCAGCAGCTTGGAGGGCAGCTATAATTCACCCCTCCACTTT.

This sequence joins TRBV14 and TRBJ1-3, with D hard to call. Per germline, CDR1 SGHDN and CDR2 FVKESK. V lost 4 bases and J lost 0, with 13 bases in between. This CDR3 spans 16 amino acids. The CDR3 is CASSLQPHNSGNTIYF. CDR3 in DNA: TGTGCCAGCAGCCTCCAGCCTCACAACTCTGGAAACACCATATATTTT.

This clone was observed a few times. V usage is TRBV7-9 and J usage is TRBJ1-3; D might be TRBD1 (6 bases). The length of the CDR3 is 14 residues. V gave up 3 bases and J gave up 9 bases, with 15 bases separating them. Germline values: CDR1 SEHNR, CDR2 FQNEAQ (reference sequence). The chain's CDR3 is CASSFQQGGLTIYF. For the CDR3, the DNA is TGTGCCAGCAGCTTCCAACAGGGCGGGCTCACCATATATTTT.